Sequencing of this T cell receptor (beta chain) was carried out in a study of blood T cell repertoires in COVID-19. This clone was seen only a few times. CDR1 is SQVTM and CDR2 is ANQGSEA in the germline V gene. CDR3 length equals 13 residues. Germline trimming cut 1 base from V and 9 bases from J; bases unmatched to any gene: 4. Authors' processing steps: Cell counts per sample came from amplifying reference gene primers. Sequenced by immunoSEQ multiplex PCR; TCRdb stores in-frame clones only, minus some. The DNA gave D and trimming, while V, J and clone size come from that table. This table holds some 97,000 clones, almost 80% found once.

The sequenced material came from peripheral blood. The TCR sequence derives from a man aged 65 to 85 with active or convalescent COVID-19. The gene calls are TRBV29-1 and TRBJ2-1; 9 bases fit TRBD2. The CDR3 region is CSVEGGRAFEQFF. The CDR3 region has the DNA TGCAGCGTTGAAGGCGGGAGGGCTTTTGAGCAGTTCTTC.